The entry below describes one T cell receptor (beta chain). This sample includes further DNA sequences coding for the same CDR3. These data come from a study of blood T cell repertoires in COVID-19. For the study at large: PBMCs, B-cell-depleted T cells, or T cells provided the cDNA or gDNA that made up the material.

Assay: immunoSEQ multiplex PCR; the TCRdb copy retains only in-frame clones and omits some. The profile covers roughly 330,000 clones, with roughly 87% appearing a single time and under 6% taken by the ten largest. The source is a woman aged 30 to 39 who had recovered from COVID-19. Sequencing input: PBMCs or T cells enriched from blood (not recorded which).

The CDR3 loop reads CASSLRGSGNTIYF. The CDR3 DNA reads TGTGCCAGCAGCCTCAGGGGATCTGGAAACACCATATATTTT. This chain uses TRBV27 with TRBJ1-3; the D gene is possibly TRBD1 (6 bases). Trimming left V 6 bases short and J 1 base short, with 10 bases between. The CDR3 runs 14 residues. Germline assignment: CDR1 MNHEY and CDR2 SMNVEV (reference sequence).